The source of this TCR beta chain is a study of technical replicates of blood from several donors. Germline V gene lookup returns CDR1 MGHRA and CDR2 YSYEKL. The CDR3 is 12 amino acids. Trimming removed 5 bases at V and 1 base at J, with 6 bases between. Libraries were prepared by immunoSEQ multiplex PCR; TCRdb keeps only in-frame clonotypes and omits some of them. The sample carries around 70,000 clones, roughly 94% recorded once. The sample holds one count of this clone. The receptor comes from a human donor in good health. The sample comprised T cells isolated from PBMCs. The chain joins TRBV4-1 to TRBJ2-7, with D uncertain. The CDR3 sequence: CASSAESYEQYF. As DNA, the CDR3 is TGCGCCAGCAGCGCTGAGTCCTACGAGCAGTACTTC.